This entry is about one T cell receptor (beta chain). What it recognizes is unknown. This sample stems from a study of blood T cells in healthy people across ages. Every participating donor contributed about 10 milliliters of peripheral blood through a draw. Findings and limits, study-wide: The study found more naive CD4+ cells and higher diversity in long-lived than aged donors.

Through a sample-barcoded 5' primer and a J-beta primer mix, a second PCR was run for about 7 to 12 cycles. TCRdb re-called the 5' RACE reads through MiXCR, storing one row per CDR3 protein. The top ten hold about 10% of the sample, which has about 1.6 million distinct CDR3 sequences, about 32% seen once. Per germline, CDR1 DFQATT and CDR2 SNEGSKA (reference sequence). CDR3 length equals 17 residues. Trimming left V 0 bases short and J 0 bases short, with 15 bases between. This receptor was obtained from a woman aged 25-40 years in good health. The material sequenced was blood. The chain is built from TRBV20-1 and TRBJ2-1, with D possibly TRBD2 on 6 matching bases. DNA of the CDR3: TGCAGTGCTAGAGATTTGGGTTACGGGAGCTCCTACAATGAGCAGTTCTTC. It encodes CSARDLGYGSSYNEQFF.